This T cell receptor (beta chain) was identified in a study of spatial heterogeneity in lung cancer. Time point indicated: sample taken at primary tumor resection. Unsorted whole RNA from tumor, nontumor lung or frozen PBMC underwent sequencing. The CDR3 length is 11 residues. About this clonotype: A much larger clonotype is one base distant, so this may be a read error.

TCRdb independently ran MiXCR on the 5' RACE reads; one entry per CDR3 protein. Of some 10,000 distinct CDR3 sequences in the sample, 15% to 20% were seen once. The genes are TRBV12-3 or TRBV12-4 and TRBJ2-1; D is unclear. This TCR was recovered from a male donor with early-stage non-small cell lung cancer. The sequences come from PBMCs, collected at surgery. The CDR3: CASSRGGEQSF. CDR3 DNA sequence: TGTGCCAGCAGTCGTGGTGGTGAGCAGTCCTTC.